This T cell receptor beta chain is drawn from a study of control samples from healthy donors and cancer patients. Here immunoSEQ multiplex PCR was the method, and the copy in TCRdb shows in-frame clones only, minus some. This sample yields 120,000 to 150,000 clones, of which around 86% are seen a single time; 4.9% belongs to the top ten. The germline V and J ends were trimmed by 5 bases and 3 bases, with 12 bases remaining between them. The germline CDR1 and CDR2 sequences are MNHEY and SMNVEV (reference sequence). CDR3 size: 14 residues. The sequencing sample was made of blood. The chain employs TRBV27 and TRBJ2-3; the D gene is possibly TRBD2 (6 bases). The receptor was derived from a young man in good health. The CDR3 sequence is CASSTRGTTDTQYF. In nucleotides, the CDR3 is TGTGCCAGCAGTACACGCGGGACGACAGATACGCAGTATTTT.